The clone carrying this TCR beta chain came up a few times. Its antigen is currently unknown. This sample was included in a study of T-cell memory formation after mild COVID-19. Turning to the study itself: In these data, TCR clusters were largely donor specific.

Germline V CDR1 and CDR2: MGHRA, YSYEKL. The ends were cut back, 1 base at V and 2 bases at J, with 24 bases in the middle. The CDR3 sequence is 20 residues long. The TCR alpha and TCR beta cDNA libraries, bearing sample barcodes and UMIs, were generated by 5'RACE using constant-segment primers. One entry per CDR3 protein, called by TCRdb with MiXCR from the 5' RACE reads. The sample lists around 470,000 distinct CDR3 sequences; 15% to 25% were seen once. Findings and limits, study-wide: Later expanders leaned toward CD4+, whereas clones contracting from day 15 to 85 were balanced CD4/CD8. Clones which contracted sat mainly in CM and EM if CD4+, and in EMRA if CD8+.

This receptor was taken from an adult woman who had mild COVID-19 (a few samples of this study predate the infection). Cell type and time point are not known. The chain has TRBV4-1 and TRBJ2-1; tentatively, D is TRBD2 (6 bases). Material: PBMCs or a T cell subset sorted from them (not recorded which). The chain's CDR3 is CASSQVGLLSGSGAYNEQFF. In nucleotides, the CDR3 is TGCGCCAGCAGCCAAGTGGGCCTTCTGAGCGGGTCGGGGGCCTACAATGAGCAGTTCTTC.